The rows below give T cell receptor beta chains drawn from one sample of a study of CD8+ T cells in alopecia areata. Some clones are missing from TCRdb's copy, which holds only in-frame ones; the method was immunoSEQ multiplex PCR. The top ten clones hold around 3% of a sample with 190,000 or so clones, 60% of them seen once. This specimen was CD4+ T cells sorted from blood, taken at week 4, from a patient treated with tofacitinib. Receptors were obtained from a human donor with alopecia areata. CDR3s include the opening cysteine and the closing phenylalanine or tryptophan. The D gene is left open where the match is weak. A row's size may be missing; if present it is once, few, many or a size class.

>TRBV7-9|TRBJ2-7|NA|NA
TGTGCCAGCAGCCCCCGTACCAGCTCCTACGAGCAGTACTTC
CASSPRTSSYEQYF
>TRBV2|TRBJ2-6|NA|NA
TGTGCCAGCAGAGCGTTCTCCTCTGGGGCCAACGTCCTGACTTTC
CASRAFSSGANVLTF
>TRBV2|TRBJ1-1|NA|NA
TGTGCCAGTCGTCAGACTATGAACACTGAAGCTTTCTTT
CASRQTMNTEAFF
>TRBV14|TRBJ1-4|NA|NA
TGTGCCAGCAGCCGGGGATTTAATGAAAAACTGTTTTTT
CASSRGFNEKLFF
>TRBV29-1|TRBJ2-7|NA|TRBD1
TGCAGCGTTGCGACAGGGGCCTCCTACGAGCAGTACTTC
CSVATGASYEQYF
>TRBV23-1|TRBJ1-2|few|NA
TGCGCCAGCAGTCAATCCCATCAGGGCACGGATGGCTACACCTTC
CASSQSHQGTDGYTF
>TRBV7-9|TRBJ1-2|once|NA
TGTGCCAGCAGCTTAGTCGGGCAGGGAATAGGCGGCTACACCTTC
CASSLVGQGIGGYTF
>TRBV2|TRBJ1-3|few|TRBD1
TGTGCCAGCAGTGCAACAGGGGGCATTTATGGAAACACCATATATTTT
CASSATGGIYGNTIYF
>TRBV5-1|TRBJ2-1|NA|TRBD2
TGCGCCAGCAGCTCCAGGACTAGCGCCCTTAATGAGCAGTTCTTC
CASSSRTSALNEQFF
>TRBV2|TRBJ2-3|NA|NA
TGTGCCAGCCTCCGGGACGCAGATACGCAGTATTTT
CASLRDADTQYF
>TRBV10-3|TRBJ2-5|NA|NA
TGTGCCATCAGTGAGAGGCAGGGCCAAGAGACCCAGTACTTC
CAISERQGQETQYF
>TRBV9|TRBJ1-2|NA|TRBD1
TGTGCCAGCAGCCTAGGACAGGGTATGAAGGGCTACACCTTC
CASSLGQGMKGYTF
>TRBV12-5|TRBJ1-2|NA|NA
TGTGCTAGTGGTTTGGGGACAGTGGGCGGCTACACCTTC
CASGLGTVGGYTF
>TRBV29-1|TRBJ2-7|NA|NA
TGCAGCGTTTACGGCGGTGGCTACGAGCAGTACTTC
CSVYGGGYEQYF
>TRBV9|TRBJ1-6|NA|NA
TGTGCCAGCAGCGTAGAGGGGAGCGATTCACCCCTCCACTTT
CASSVEGSDSPLHF
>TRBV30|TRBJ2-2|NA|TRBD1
TGTGCCTGGAGTGTTCAGGGGGCCTGGACCGGGGAGCTGTTTTTT
CAWSVQGAWTGELFF
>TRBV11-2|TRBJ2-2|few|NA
TGTGCCAGCAGCTTAGTTCGGCGAACCGGGGAGCTGTTTTTT
CASSLVRRTGELFF
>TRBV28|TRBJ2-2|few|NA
TGTGCCAGCAGTTTGGGCGGGAACACCGGGGAGCTGTTTTTT
CASSLGGNTGELFF
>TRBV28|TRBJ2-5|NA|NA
TGTGCCAGCAGTTCCCCACACGGAGGGGGCCAAGAGACCCAGTACTTC
CASSSPHGGGQETQYF
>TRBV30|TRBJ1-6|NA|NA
TGTGCCTGGAACCTCAGGAGCTCCTATAATTCACCCCTCCACTTT
CAWNLRSSYNSPLHF
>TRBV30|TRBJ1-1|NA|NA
TGTGCCTGGAGTGTATTTCAGGGGATTGAAGCTTTCTTT
CAWSVFQGIEAFF
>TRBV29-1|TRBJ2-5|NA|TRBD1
TGCAGCGTCGGACCCCAGGGGGCCCTAGAGACCCAGTACTTC
CSVGPQGALETQYF
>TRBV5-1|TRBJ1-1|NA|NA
TGCGCCAGCAGCGAAACCTCCGGTGGGTACACTGAAGCTTTCTTT
CASSETSGGYTEAFF
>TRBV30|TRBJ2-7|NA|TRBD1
TGTGCCTGGAGCGCCGGACAGGGGTCCTACGAGCAGTACTTC
CAWSAGQGSYEQYF
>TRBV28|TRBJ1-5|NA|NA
TGTGCCAGCAGTCCTGGGACTTTCCAGCCCCAGCATTTT
CASSPGTFQPQHF
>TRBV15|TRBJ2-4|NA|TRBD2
TGTGCCACCAGCAGAGATCTGGCTAGCGGGGGGGCTATAGCCAAAAACATTCAGTACTTC
CATSRDLASGGAIAKNIQYF
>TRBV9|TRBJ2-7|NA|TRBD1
TGTGCCAGCAGCGTAGATCCAGGGGGCATTAACGAGCAGTACTTC
CASSVDPGGINEQYF
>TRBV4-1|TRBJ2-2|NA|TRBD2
TGCGCCAGCAGCCCCCCCGTGACGGGAGGCACCGGGGAGCTGTTTTTT
CASSPPVTGGTGELFF
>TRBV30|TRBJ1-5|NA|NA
TGTGCCGGGGGGTTAACTTTCACAGGGAGCATCGGAGGCAATCAGCCCCAGCATTTT
CAGGLTFTGSIGGNQPQHF
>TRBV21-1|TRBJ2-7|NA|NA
TGTGCCAGCAGCGCGAGACAGGGGGAGCCGGACGAGCAGTACTTC
CASSARQGEPDEQYF
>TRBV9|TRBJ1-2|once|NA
TGTGCCAGCAGCGTAGAGGGAGGGAACTATGGCTACACCTTC
CASSVEGGNYGYTF
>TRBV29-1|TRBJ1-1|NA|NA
TGCAGCGTCCTATCACGTCAAGCGAACACTGAAGCTTTCTTT
CSVLSRQANTEAFF
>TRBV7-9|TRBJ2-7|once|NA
TGTGCCACTCGGGGTGCCTACGAGCAGTACTTC
CATRGAYEQYF
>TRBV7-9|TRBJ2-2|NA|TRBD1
TGTGCCAGCAGCCCCGGGACAGGAATAACCGGGGAGCTGTTTTTT
CASSPGTGITGELFF
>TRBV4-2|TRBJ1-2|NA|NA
TGTGCCAGCAGCCAAGGGTCGGGGGCACAGGGCTACACCTTC
CASSQGSGAQGYTF
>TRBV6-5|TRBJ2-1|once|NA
TGTGCCAGCAGCAGCGAAGGGGACAATGAGCAGTTCTTC
CASSSEGDNEQFF
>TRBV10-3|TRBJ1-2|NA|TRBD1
TGTGCCATCAGTCAGGGGGCTAATGGCTACACCTTC
CAISQGANGYTF
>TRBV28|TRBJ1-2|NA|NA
TGTGCCAGCAAAGAAACGGGTAGCTACACCTTC
CASKETGSYTF
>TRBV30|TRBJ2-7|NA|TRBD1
TGTGCTTTAATCCCCGGGACAGGGTTCTACGAGCAGTACTTC
CALIPGTGFYEQYF